The 7 T cell receptor beta chains reported below all come from one sample, sequenced in a study of blood T cell repertoires in COVID-19. Clones were read by immunoSEQ multiplex PCR, and TCRdb kept only the in-frame ones, dropping some. This repertoire shows approximately 200,000 clones, approximately 89% found once; its top ten account for around 4%. The sample comprised peripheral blood. The source is a woman aged 30 to 39 with acute or convalescent COVID-19.

V and J are TRBV28 and TRBJ2-1; 12 bases are a match to TRBD2. The CDR3 has 15 amino acids. CDR1 MDHEN and CDR2 SYDVKM come from the germline V gene. The ends lost 3 bases at V and 16 bases at J; junction bases unmatched: 13. DNA for the CDR3: TGTGCCAGCAGTTTTACGGCTAGCGGGAGGGTTTTACACTTCTTC. Its protein is CASSFTASGRVLHFF.

CDR3 residues: CASSFTTGGSEQYF. CDR3 coding DNA: TGTGCCAGCAGCTTCACTACAGGGGGCAGCGAGCAGTACTTC. V and J are TRBV7-8 and TRBJ2-7; TRBD1 matches 9 bases. The CDR3 has 14 residues. J lost 6 bases, V lost 3 bases, and 6 bases had no gene match. Germline CDR1 reads SGHVS; CDR2 reads FQNEAQ.

This clone was seen a handful of times. The rearrangement joins TRBV28 to TRBJ1-4, with D perhaps matching TRBD1 (6 bases). Per the germline V gene, CDR1 is MDHEN and CDR2 is SYDVKM. Deletions cut 3 bases from V and 6 bases from J, with 11 bases between. The CDR3 runs to 14 residues. CDR3 in DNA: TGTGCCAGCAGTTTTGCGGACAGAGATGAAAAACTGTTTTTT. Amino acid sequence: CASSFADRDEKLFF.

This clone occurred a few times. The rearrangement uses TRBV7-8 and TRBJ1-1, with unresolved D. This CDR3 has 15 residues. Trimming removed 4 bases at V and 2 bases at J, with 14 bases between. Germline CDR1 SGHVS, CDR2 FQNEAQ. As DNA, the CDR3 is TGTGCCAGCAGCTCTCGCGGCGGAGTTAACACTGAAGCTTTCTTT. Translating gives CASSSRGGVNTEAFF.

The V gene is TRBV29-1, the J gene TRBJ2-2; maybe TRBD1 (6 bases). The CDR3 is 16 residues long. Germline CDR1 reads SQVTM; CDR2 reads ANQGSEA. V was clipped by 0 bases and J by 4 bases, with 15 bases between them. The CDR3 DNA sequence: TGCAGCGTTGAAGAATATCAGGGGACGGGCACCGGGGAGCTGTTTTTT. It encodes CSVEEYQGTGTGELFF.

The chain couples TRBV2 to TRBJ2-1; 7 bases line up with TRBD2. Unmatched junction bases numbered 5, after V lost 6 bases and J lost 12 bases. Germline lookup yields CDR1 SNHLY and CDR2 FYNNEI. This CDR3 is built from 11 residues. Written as DNA, the CDR3 is TGTGCCAGCAGGACAGCGGGATGGCAGTTCTTC. It encodes CASRTAGWQFF. Based on the CDR3 plus reference TRBV2 and TRBJ2-1, the full variable domain is EPEVTQTPSHQVTQMGQEVILRCVPISNHLYFYWYRQILGQKVEFLVSFYNNEISEKSEIFDDQFSVERPDGSNFTLKIRSTKLEDSAMYFCASRTAGWQFFGPGTRLTVL.

This clone has only a few counts. The gene calls are TRBV19 and TRBJ2-5, with D maybe TRBD2 (5 bases). The V end lost 7 bases, the J end lost 4 bases, and 16 bases lay between the germline ends. The CDR3 runs to 14 residues. Per germline, CDR1 LNHDA and CDR2 SQIVND (reference sequence). In DNA, the CDR3 is TGTGCCAGTAAAGGCTATGAGGGTGGAGAGACCCAGTACTTC. Amino acid sequence: CASKGYEGGETQYF.